This T cell receptor beta chain emerged from a study of response to subunit inactivated influenza vaccine. Study-level points and caveats: Every seasonal influenza vaccination brings in few new T cells, the authors suggested.

The CDR3 has 16 residues. Germline V gives CDR1 SGHAT, CDR2 FQNNGV. V was clipped by 5 bases and J by 4 bases, with 20 bases between them. Turning to this clonotype: Antigen: not known.

TCRdb recomputed calls from the RT-PCR reads with MiXCR, one row per CDR3 protein. The table shows hundreds of thousands of distinct CDR3 sequences, with approximately 14% occurring only once. The J gene is TRBJ2-5, the V gene TRBV11-2; D is unresolved. This TCR was recovered from a man in his forties or fifties who received an inactivated influenza vaccine. Material: PBMCs from blood, obtained less than 13 days after vaccination. The CDR3 here is CASSHLEQRFIETQYF. The DNA for the CDR3 is TGTGCCAGCAGCCACCTCGAGCAGAGGTTTATAGAGACCCAGTACTTC.